What follows describes a single T cell receptor beta chain. What it binds is unknown. The CDR3 is made up of 16 amino acids. Germline V lookup: CDR1 MDHEN, CDR2 SYDVKM. J was trimmed by 6 bases and V by 5 bases; bases with no gene match: 13. These data come from a study of cytomegalovirus exposure and HLA in healthy donors. Notes on the study in general: A link between a missense DCLRE1C variant and TCR beta V- and J-gene trimming emerged from a later analysis.

The PCR employed 60 Vbeta primers together with 13 Jbeta primers. Here immunoSEQ multiplex PCR was the method, and the copy in TCRdb shows in-frame clones only, minus some. Here the sample spans fewer than 100,000 clones, about 79% being singletons. The sequenced material came from PBMCs. This TCR came from a female donor in good health and CMV-seronegative. The chain couples TRBV28 to TRBJ2-7, with TRBD1 identical over 10 bases. CDR3 amino acids: CASSRIPGQGSFEQYF. The CDR3 nucleotides are TGTGCCAGCAGTCGGATTCCGGGACAGGGGTCGTTCGAGCAGTACTTC.